This T cell receptor (beta chain) was found in a study of cytomegalovirus exposure and HLA in healthy donors. A multiplex PCR was run with 60 Vbeta primers and 13 Jbeta primers. Method: immunoSEQ multiplex PCR; TCRdb's copy keeps in-frame clones and lacks some. The table has under 200,000 clones, approximately 86% seen once. Broader study findings: Cytomegalovirus-associated status was assigned to 150 or so TCR beta chains. Follow-up analysis seemed to connect common viral pathogens with several of the most significant clusters identified.

As concerns this clone: As yet, its antigen is unknown. At one boundary the junction diverges from the germline segment, which might be a read error.

The germline V gene encodes CDR1 DFQATT and CDR2 SNEGSKA (reference sequence). The CDR3 spans 10 residues. The V and J genes are TRBV20-1 and TRBJ1-2; D unclear. Sequencing was carried out using PBMCs. The sequence came from a young woman in good health and CMV-seronegative. CDR3 nucleotide sequence: TGCAGTGCTAGAGTGGATATAGCCCCCTTC. Its translation is CSARVDIAPF.